This entry concerns a single T cell receptor beta chain. The antigen is unknown. The source of the sample is a study of cytomegalovirus exposure and HLA in healthy donors. The study, taken as a whole, reports: Reportedly, HLA-A and HLA-B alleles of most subjects were accurately predicted from TCR beta.

The V end was cut by 4 bases, the J end by 3 bases, with 13 bases between. The CDR3 consists of 14 residues. Germline V lookup: CDR1 MNHEY, CDR2 SMNVEV (reference sequence). Use of 60 Vbeta and 13 Jbeta primers characterized the PCR. Sequencing used immunoSEQ multiplex PCR; TCRdb keeps in-frame clones, though not all of them. Here the sample spans about 200,000 clones, roughly 79% being singletons. This chain connects TRBV27 to TRBJ2-7; D might be TRBD2 (6 bases). The specimen sequenced was PBMCs. This TCR was sampled from a male donor in good health and CMV-seronegative. The CDR3 DNA follows: TGTGCCAGCAGTTGGGAGGTGGGTTTCTACGAGCAGTACTTC. Protein sequence: CASSWEVGFYEQYF.